The 3 T cell receptor beta chains below come from one sample, sequenced in a study of blood T cell repertoires in COVID-19. This table comes from immunoSEQ multiplex PCR, and its TCRdb copy is limited to in-frame clones, with some not included. The data hold about 91,000 clones, with about 76% observed a single time. Sequencing was performed on peripheral blood. These receptors came from an elderly woman with acute or convalescent COVID-19.

In its sample, this clone was seen once. The rearrangement uses TRBV27 and TRBJ1-2, with 9 bases identical to TRBD1. The V segment lost 8 bases and the J segment 6 bases; nucleotides outside the gene matches: 10. CDR3 length: 14 residues. In germline, CDR1 is MNHEY, CDR2 SMNVEV (reference sequence). CDR3 sequence (DNA): TGTGCCAGCCGACCCCGGGACAGGGAAAATGGCTACACCTTC. Its translation: CASRPRDRENGYTF.

This chain joins TRBV7-8 and TRBJ2-3, with 9 positions matching TRBD1. Germline CDR1 SGHVS, CDR2 FQNEAQ. Trimming at V came to 0 bases and at J to 2 bases, leaving 6 bases not matched to a gene. This CDR3 spans 17 amino acids. The CDR3 loop is CASSLAGTGMNTDTQYF. The DNA for the CDR3 is TGTGCCAGCAGCTTAGCGGGGACAGGGATGAACACAGATACGCAGTATTTT.

The V and J genes are TRBV5-8 and TRBJ1-2, with a weak D call TRBD1 (6 bases). CDR1 and CDR2 (germline): SGHTS, YDEGEE. The germline V and J ends were trimmed by 4 bases and 4 bases, with 11 bases remaining between them. The CDR3 spans 13 residues. CDR3 in DNA: TGTGCCAGCAGCCGGAACAGGGTCTATGGCTACACCTTC. Protein: CASSRNRVYGYTF.